A selection of T cell receptor beta chains follows, all from one sample in a study of CD8 T cells in Susac syndrome. TCRdb re-analysed the immunoSEQ multiplex PCR reads in MiXCR, keeping a single row per CDR3 protein. Counted here are some 150,000 distinct CDR3 sequences, around 95% occurring once; the ten biggest clones make up 0.065% to 0.1%. Sequencing input: CD4+ T cells from PBMCs. The origin of the receptors is a human donor with Susac syndrome. The CDR3 runs from the conserved cysteine through the conserved F or W. A D gene is named only where the DNA matches it firmly. Where a row states a size, it is once, few, many or the class of an expanded clone; other rows omit it.

TRBJ2-7 TRBV2 - - TGTGCCAGCAAGGACATCTGGTCCTACGAGCAGTACTTC CASKDIWSYEQYF
TRBJ2-7 TRBV20-1 - TRBD1 TGCAGTGCTAGAGATCTTCGGGACAGCGCCTACGAGCAGTACTTC CSARDLRDSAYEQYF
TRBJ1-4 TRBV4-2 - - TGTGCCAGCAGCCAAGACGGTCAGGGGCGGCAGGTGGATGAAAAACTGTTTTTT CASSQDGQGRQVDEKLFF
TRBJ2-1 TRBV29-1 - TRBD1 TGCAGCGCTAGACAGGGGCGATGGTTGGGCTTC CSARQGRWLGF
TRBJ2-7 TRBV6-2/TRBV6-3 - - TGTGCCAGCAGTCACTCCTACGAGCAGTACTTC CASSHSYEQYF
TRBJ2-1 TRBV7-9 - - TGTGCCAGCAGCTTAGGACTAGACGTCTACAATGAGCAGTTCTTC CASSLGLDVYNEQFF
TRBJ2-7 TRBV29-1 - TRBD1 TGCAGCGTTGAAGAGTCAGGGGGTGAGATTTCCTACGAGCAGTACTTC CSVEESGGEISYEQYF
TRBJ2-5 TRBV7-2 - TRBD2 TGTGCCAGCAGCAGCGGGAGAGGGGAGACCCAGTACTTC CASSSGRGETQYF
TRBJ1-2 TRBV20-1 - - TGCAGTGCTAACCGACGGGGGGAGGGCTACACCTTC CSANRRGEGYTF
TRBJ2-7 TRBV3-1 - - TGTGCCAGCAGCCAAGATTGGGCAGGCGAGCAGTACTTC CASSQDWAGEQYF
TRBJ2-5 TRBV25-1 - TRBD2 TGTGCCAGCATCCCGGGGGGGGCGGACCAAGAGACCCAGTACTTC CASIPGGADQETQYF
TRBJ2-2 TRBV5-1 - - TGCGCCAGCAGCTCGACTAGTCAGTGGTACGGGGAGCTGTTTTTT CASSSTSQWYGELFF
TRBJ1-1 TRBV9 - - TGTGCCAGCAGCGTTGGACCCGGTAACACTGAAGCTTTCTTT CASSVGPGNTEAFF
TRBJ2-2 TRBV15 once - TGTGCCACCAGCAGAGATCTGGCAGGGCCCACCGGGGAGCTGTTTTTT CATSRDLAGPTGELFF
TRBJ2-7 TRBV18 - - TGTGCCAGCTCACCGACAGATATCCTCTACGAGCAGTACTTC CASSPTDILYEQYF
TRBJ2-7 TRBV28 - - TGTGCCAGCAGCCTGGCCGGACAACTCTCCTACGAGCAGTACTTC CASSLAGQLSYEQYF
TRBJ2-6 TRBV7-3 - TRBD1 TGTGCCAGCAGTTACAGGGGTGGGAACTCTGGGGCCAACGTCCTGACTTTC CASSYRGGNSGANVLTF
TRBJ1-3 TRBV29-1 - - TGCAGCGTTGAATCTCTTTCTCGGATATATTTT CSVESLSRIYF
TRBJ1-5 TRBV15 - TRBD1 TGTGCCACCAGCGGCCGGGACAGGGGATATCAGCCCCAGCATTTT CATSGRDRGYQPQHF
TRBJ2-1 TRBV5-1 - - TGCGCCAGCAGCGGGGCCGACTCCGTCTCCTACAATGAGCAGTTCTTC CASSGADSVSYNEQFF
TRBJ2-5 TRBV6-6 - TRBD1 TGTGCCAGCAGGATACAGGGGGCAGGGGAGACCCAGTACTTC CASRIQGAGETQYF
TRBJ2-3 TRBV4-1 - TRBD2 TGCGCCAGCAGCCAAGAACCCGGACTAGCGGGGAACACAGATACGCAGTATTTT CASSQEPGLAGNTDTQYF
TRBJ2-7 TRBV23-1 - - TGCGCCAGCAGTCAAGTTGGGGTACACTTC CASSQVGVHF
TRBJ2-1 TRBV7-2 - - TGTGCCAGCAGCTTAGAATACCAGGGCAATGAGCAGTTCTTC CASSLEYQGNEQFF
TRBJ2-3 TRBV5-1 once - TGCGCCAGCAGCTGGGCCCCCGGGTCAGATACGCAGTATTTT CASSWAPGSDTQYF
TRBJ1-2 TRBV11-2 - TRBD1 TGTACCAGCAGCTTATCGGACAGGGGACCATATGGCTACACCTTC CTSSLSDRGPYGYTF
TRBJ2-3 TRBV20-1 - - TGCAGTGCTAGAGATACCCTCGAGGCTACGCAGTATTTT CSARDTLEATQYF
TRBJ2-3 TRBV4-1 once - TGCGCCAGCAGCCAAGACACATTACGGGAGAAAGATACGCAGTATTTT CASSQDTLREKDTQYF
TRBJ2-1 TRBV20-1 - - TGCAGTGCTAGAGGGGGGAATGACAGGAGATACAATGAGCAGTTCTTC CSARGGNDRRYNEQFF
TRBJ2-2 TRBV2 - - TGTGCCTCCCATATGGATGGAGGGACCGGGGAGCTGTTTTTT CASHMDGGTGELFF
TRBJ2-5 TRBV5-1 - TRBD1 TGCGCCAGCAGCCCTGACAGGGTGGGCCAAGAGACCCAGTACTTC CASSPDRVGQETQYF
TRBJ2-1 TRBV29-1 once - TGCAGCGTTGAAGCTAGAGGTCTCAATGAGCAGTTCTTC CSVEARGLNEQFF
TRBJ1-3 TRBV29-1 - - TGCAGCGTTGACCAAGGCAGACCCGCCTCTGGAAACACCATATATTTT CSVDQGRPASGNTIYF
TRBJ1-2 TRBV7-9 - - TGTGCCAGCAGCCCAGCGCACTATGGCTACACCTTC CASSPAHYGYTF
TRBJ2-1 TRBV24-1 - - TGTGCCACCAGTGTAAGGAATGAGCAGTTCTTC CATSVRNEQFF
TRBJ1-1 TRBV14 - TRBD1 TGTGCCAGCAGCCAACGACAGGGGATGAACACTGAAGCTTTCTTT CASSQRQGMNTEAFF
TRBJ2-7 TRBV20-1 - - TGCAGTGCTGCGCCGACAGACTACTCCTACGAGCAGTACTTC CSAAPTDYSYEQYF
TRBJ2-1 TRBV20-1 - - TGCAGTGCTAGAGAGGGGGGCGTGCAGTTCTTC CSAREGGVQFF
TRBJ2-3 TRBV27 - TRBD2 TGTGCCAGCAGCCTTCTAGCGGGAGCTAGCACAGATACGCAGTATTTT CASSLLAGASTDTQYF
TRBJ1-5 TRBV12-3/TRBV12-4 - - TGTGCCAGCAGTTTAACCGCAGGGAATCAGCCCCAGCATTTT CASSLTAGNQPQHF
TRBJ2-5 TRBV5-1 - - TGCGCCAGCAGCTTGGACGGCACGGACCAAGAGACCCAGTACTTC CASSLDGTDQETQYF
TRBJ1-3 TRBV11-2 - - TGTGCCAGCAGCAACTCCACAGCAGTCAGGGACACCATATATTTT CASSNSTAVRDTIYF
TRBJ2-5 TRBV12-3/TRBV12-4 once - TGTGCCAGCACCCTGGGGTACCAAGAGACCCAGTACTTC CASTLGYQETQYF
TRBJ2-3 TRBV4-1 - - TGCGCCAGCAGCCAACCAGGAAAGGGCACAGATACGCAGTATTTT CASSQPGKGTDTQYF
TRBJ1-6 TRBV6-5 - - TGTGCCAGCAGTTACAATGTGGATGGGTCACCCCTCCACTTT CASSYNVDGSPLHF
TRBJ2-3 TRBV28 once TRBD2 TGTGCCACAAAGCGGGAGAGTTGGACAGATACGCAGTATTTT CATKRESWTDTQYF
TRBJ1-2 TRBV7-2 - - TGTGCCAGCAGCTTAGACAGGACGTATGGCTACACCTTC CASSLDRTYGYTF
TRBJ2-5 TRBV5-1 - - TGCGCCAGCAGCTTCCAGGGGGGGAGCCAAGAGACCCAGTACTTC CASSFQGGSQETQYF
TRBJ2-1 TRBV14 - - TGTGCCAGCAGCCAAGTTTATCAGATCCACAATGAGCAGTTCTTC CASSQVYQIHNEQFF
TRBJ2-4 TRBV11-2 - - TGTTCCAGCAGCCAATTAGGACTAGCCAAAAACATTCAGTACTTC CSSSQLGLAKNIQYF
TRBJ2-6 TRBV4-1 - - TGCGCCAGCAGCCAAGACCCCAGAGCTGGGGCCAACGTCCTGACTTTC CASSQDPRAGANVLTF